The next 22 T cell receptor beta chains were all read from a single sample in a study of blood T cell repertoires in COVID-19. Generated by immunoSEQ multiplex PCR, the TCRdb table keeps only in-frame clones and is missing some. The table includes 150,000 to 200,000 clones, over 75% detected once. Input material: PBMCs or T cells enriched from blood (not recorded which). The receptors here all came from a young woman who had recovered from COVID-19.

V usage is TRBV4-1 and J usage is TRBJ2-5; 9 bases map to TRBD2. Trimming removed 4 bases from V and 2 bases from J; junction bases left unmatched: 8. CDR1 and CDR2 (germline): MGHRA, YSYEKL. This CDR3 has 16 amino acids. In DNA, the CDR3 is TGCGCCAGCAGCCCGCTAGTGACTAGCGGACAAGAGACCCAGTACTTC. This translates into CASSPLVTSGQETQYF.

V is TRBV19 and J is TRBJ1-6; TRBD1 aligns across 8 bases. The germline CDR1 and CDR2 sequences are LNHDA and SQIVND (reference sequence). Trimming took 0 bases from V and 4 from J; bases not matched to a gene: 11. The CDR3 spans 19 residues. The CDR3 DNA follows: TGTGCCAGTAGTATAGAGGGAGACAGGGGACGATTTTATAATTCACCCCTCCACTTT. Amino acid sequence: CASSIEGDRGRFYNSPLHF.

The chain uses TRBV15 and TRBJ2-1; D not certain. The germline V gene has CDR1 LNHNV and CDR2 YYDKDF (reference sequence). V lost 0 bases, J lost 3 bases, and 9 bases lay in between. The CDR3 runs to 15 residues. The CDR3, as DNA: TGTGCCACCAGCAGAGATCGGGTCCTCTACAATGAGCAGTTCTTC. It translates to CATSRDRVLYNEQFF.

The genes are TRBV12-5 and TRBJ2-1; the match to TRBD2 covers 7 bases. The CDR3 is 14 amino acids. The germline gives CDR1 LGHNT, CDR2 FRNRAP. J lost 8 bases, V lost 8 bases, and 12 bases had no gene match. The chain's CDR3 is CASSIGASGDEQFF. The DNA for the CDR3 is TGTGCTAGTTCAATTGGGGCTAGCGGCGATGAGCAGTTCTTC.

The J gene is TRBJ1-6, the V gene TRBV3-1 (or the pseudogene TRBV3-2); D possibly corresponds to TRBD1 (6 bases). CDR3 size: 12 residues. Trimming took off 6 bases at V and 7 bases at J, with 7 bases between the two ends. Germline-derived CDR1 and CDR2 are LGHDT and YNNKEL (reference sequence). The CDR3 sequence: CASSTGNSPLHF. As DNA, the CDR3 is TGTGCCAGCAGTACAGGGAATTCACCCCTCCACTTT.

The chain carries TRBV4-1 and TRBJ2-7; D is unclear. Germline-derived CDR1 and CDR2 are MGHRA and YSYEKL. Trimming stripped 0 bases from V and 3 bases from J, with 6 bases between. The CDR3 is made up of 13 amino acids. The CDR3 nucleotides read TGCGCCAGCAGCCAAGAACAGAACTACGAGCAGTACTTC. This codes for CASSQEQNYEQYF.

This chain connects TRBV9 to TRBJ1-2, with D possibly being TRBD1 (5 bases). The CDR3 contains 14 residues. In germline, CDR1 is SGDLS, CDR2 YYNGEE. Deletions cut 4 bases from V and 1 base from J, with 11 bases between. The CDR3 coding sequence is TGTGCCAGCAGCCAGGGTGAAAGTAACTATGGCTACACCTTC. Protein sequence: CASSQGESNYGYTF.

The rearrangement links TRBV28 to TRBJ2-5, with a weak D call TRBD2 (6 bases). Trimming cost V 3 bases and J 3 bases, with 11 bases left between them. The CDR3 has 14 amino acids. The V gene's germline CDR1 is MDHEN and CDR2 SYDVKM. CDR3 region: CASSFRGAEETQYF. The CDR3 nucleotides are TGTGCCAGCAGTTTTCGCGGGGCGGAAGAGACCCAGTACTTC.

The rearrangement links TRBV27 to TRBJ1-4, with TRBD1 as a possible D gene (6 bases). This CDR3 is built from 16 residues. Trimming removed 5 bases at V and 4 bases at J, with 17 bases between. Germline CDR1 MNHEY, CDR2 SMNVEV (reference sequence). CDR3 bases: TGTGCCAGCAGTCTGGGTCCGGGACAACGTAATGAAAAACTGTTTTTT. It codes for CASSLGPGQRNEKLFF.

This clone was observed once. This chain joins TRBV28 and TRBJ2-5, with no clear D. This CDR3 has 13 residues. Trimming pared 5 bases from V and 5 bases from J, leaving 12 bases between. Germline assignment: CDR1 MDHEN and CDR2 SYDVKM. The CDR3 reads CASSAHYRETQYF. The CDR3 coding sequence is TGTGCCAGCAGTGCTCACTACCGGGAGACCCAGTACTTC.

The CDR3 region has the DNA TGCGCCAGCAGCTTGGCGCCGGGGACAGGGGGGTCCTACGAGCAGTACTTC. It yields the protein CASSLAPGTGGSYEQYF. The V gene is TRBV5-1, the J gene TRBJ2-7; 11 bases are shared with TRBD1. The CDR3 loop spans 17 amino acids. J lost 1 base, V lost 0 bases, and 6 bases had no gene match. Germline CDR1 reads SGHRS; CDR2 reads YFSETQ. The variable domain in full, completed from reference TRBV5-1 and TRBJ2-7, reads KAGVTQTPRYLIKTRGQQVTLSCSPISGHRSVSWYQQTPGQGLQFLFEYFSETQRNKGNFPGRFSGRQFSNSRSEMNVSTLELGDSALYLCASSLAPGTGGSYEQYFGPGTRLTVT.

This clone came up a few times. The J gene is TRBJ2-7, the V gene TRBV28, with 8 positions matching TRBD1. V lost 3 bases to trimming and J lost 0 bases; unmatched junction nucleotides: 10. In germline, CDR1 is MDHEN, CDR2 SYDVKM. This CDR3 has 17 amino acids. The CDR3 spells CASSFNPTGVLSYEQYF. The CDR3 DNA follows: TGTGCCAGCAGTTTCAATCCGACAGGGGTCCTCTCCTACGAGCAGTACTTC.

The genes are TRBV5-5 and TRBJ2-3; 14 bases match TRBD2. CDR3 size: 17 residues. Germline CDR1 is SGHKS and CDR2 is YYEKEE (reference sequence). V lost 0 bases, J lost 3 bases, and 3 bases stayed unmatched. For the CDR3, the DNA is TGTGCCAGCAGCTTGGAAGGACTAGCGGGGGGAACAGATACGCAGTATTTT. This gives the protein CASSLEGLAGGTDTQYF.

J is TRBJ1-6 and V is TRBV5-1, with D unclear. Germline loops: CDR1 SGHRS, CDR2 YFSETQ. The CDR3 is 15 residues long. Trimming stripped 0 bases from V and 7 bases from J, with 11 bases between. CDR3 sequence (DNA): TGCGCCAGCAGCTTGGATGGGCAATTAAATTCACCCCTCCACTTT. This gives the protein CASSLDGQLNSPLHF. The full variable domain, in which reference TRBV5-1 and TRBJ1-6 provide the parts outside the CDR3, is KAGVTQTPRYLIKTRGQQVTLSCSPISGHRSVSWYQQTPGQGLQFLFEYFSETQRNKGNFPGRFSGRQFSNSRSEMNVSTLELGDSALYLCASSLDGQLNSPLHFGNGTRLTVT.

The chain carries TRBV14 and TRBJ2-1; TRBD1 matches 7 bases. The CDR3 runs 16 residues. Unmatched junction bases numbered 15, after V lost 6 bases and J lost 7 bases. Germline values: CDR1 SGHDN, CDR2 FVKESK. This chain's CDR3 is CASSRQGGRVRNEQFF. Here the CDR3 DNA reads TGTGCCAGCAGTCGGCAAGGGGGCAGGGTGAGGAATGAGCAGTTCTTC.

This clone was found once. V is TRBV6-2 or TRBV6-3 and J is TRBJ1-4, with D possibly matching TRBD1 (6 bases). Trimming stripped 6 bases from V and 6 bases from J, with 23 bases between. Germline CDR1 and CDR2: MNHEY and SVGEGT. The CDR3 spans 17 residues. The CDR3 here is CASSLGGLPAPDEKLFF. CDR3 bases: TGTGCCAGCAGCCTTGGGGGCCTTCCCGCCCCGGATGAAAAACTGTTTTTT.

This clone has a handful of counts. The chain uses TRBV29-1 and TRBJ2-1, with TRBD1 matching 9 bases. The V segment lost 7 bases and the J segment 4 bases; nucleotides outside the gene matches: 8. The CDR3 consists of 14 residues. Germline assignment: CDR1 SQVTM and CDR2 ANQGSEA. The CDR3, as DNA: TGCAGCGGCATGGGGGGGACAGGGTACAATGAGCAGTTCTTC. Protein product: CSGMGGTGYNEQFF.

The gene calls are TRBV27 and TRBJ1-2, with 12 bases matching TRBD1. Germline V gene sequence: CDR1 MNHEY, CDR2 SMNVEV (reference sequence). V was pared by 5 bases and J by 3 bases, with 7 bases of the junction left unmatched. The CDR3 loop spans 16 amino acids. The CDR3 reads CASSLRGTGGDYGYTF. Here the CDR3 DNA reads TGTGCCAGCAGTCTCCGAGGGACAGGGGGCGACTATGGCTACACCTTC.

J is TRBJ1-1 and V is TRBV19; D gene uncertain. The V gene's germline CDR1 is LNHDA and CDR2 SQIVND (reference sequence). Trimming removed 5 bases at V and 0 bases at J, with 13 bases between. The CDR3 has 15 amino acids. The CDR3 DNA sequence: TGTGCCAGTAGTCGAGGGAACAACATGAACACTGAAGCTTTCTTT. Encoded protein: CASSRGNNMNTEAFF.

This clone was recorded once. The chain recombines TRBV5-1 with TRBJ2-2; D is perhaps TRBD1 (6 bases). V gave up 4 bases and J gave up 1 base, with 11 bases separating them. Germline CDR1 and CDR2: SGHRS and YFSETQ. This CDR3 has 15 residues. This CDR3 reads CASSPGHLNTGELFF. CDR3 in DNA: TGCGCCAGCAGCCCGGGACACCTGAACACCGGGGAGCTGTTTTTT.

V is TRBV7-2 and J is TRBJ2-7; D perhaps matches TRBD2 (5 bases). Germline V CDR1 and CDR2: SGHTA, FQGNSA. The CDR3 has 14 amino acids. V was shortened by 1 base and J by 6 bases, with 13 bases between the two germline ends. CDR3 DNA: TGTGCCAGCAGCTTAGGTTATGTCCGGGGCGAGCAGTACTTC. Its protein product is CASSLGYVRGEQYF.

The V call is TRBV9, the J call TRBJ2-2; 8 bases fit TRBD1. Germline V gives CDR1 SGDLS, CDR2 YYNGEE. The CDR3 spans 14 residues. The V and J ends lost 3 bases and 5 bases, in that order; junction bases with no gene match: 3. The CDR3 is CASSGRGRTGELFF. DNA for the CDR3: TGTGCCAGCAGCGGCAGGGGGCGGACCGGGGAGCTGTTTTTT.